This note documents a single TCR beta chain sequence. As yet, its antigen is unknown. The data originate from a study of T cell responses to AZD1222 COVID-19 vaccine. Overall study results and limits: As reported, nearly half of all spike-specific TCRs target variant regions that are unmutated.

Assay used: immunoSEQ multiplex PCR; TCRdb lists only in-frame clones, some missing. There are about 160,000 clones in the sample; 94% occur only once, and about 4.6% lies in the top ten. With 6 bases removed from V and 7 bases from J, the gap between germline ends came to 28 bases. The CDR3 length is 18 residues. Germline V gene lookup returns CDR1 LNHDA and CDR2 SQIVND (reference sequence). The chain joins TRBV19 to TRBJ2-1; D is possibly TRBD2 (7 bases). This sequence was found in an adult who received the AZD1222 COVID-19 vaccine. The sequencing used peripheral blood, collected 28 days after the second AZD1222 dose. CDR3 sequence reads: CASRPLGAGEGLGNEQFF. In DNA form, the CDR3 reads TGTGCCAGTAGACCCCTGGGGGCGGGAGAGGGATTGGGGAATGAGCAGTTCTTC.